These T cell receptor beta chains were read from a single sample in a study of OX40 agonist ivuxolimab in advanced cancers. Libraries were prepared by immunoSEQ multiplex PCR; TCRdb keeps only in-frame clonotypes and omits some of them. This table has tens of thousands of clones, roughly 90% appearing once. Material: CD4+ or CD8+ T cells sorted from blood, obtained in a trial of the OX40 agonist ivuxolimab. Source of these receptors: an adult with an advanced solid tumor such as melanoma, head and neck, liver or kidney cancer. The conserved cysteine and the conserved F or W are not part of the CDR3 here.

V gene,J gene,CDR3 protein
TRBV10-1,TRBJ1-2,ASSPDRSYGYT
TRBV19,TRBJ1-2,ASSPRSGNYGYT
TRBV29-1,TRBJ1-2,SVNIATNYGYT
TRBV19,TRBJ2-2,ASSIGQSNTGELF
TRBV6-5,TRBJ1-3,ASSRGQTGNTIY
TRBV7-7,TRBJ2-7,ASSTGGSYEQY
TRBV6-1,TRBJ2-3,ASSGLAGGFGTDTQY
TRBV7-2,TRBJ2-2,ASSFGMGGELF
TRBV6-1,TRBJ1-5,ASSEGRLQPQH
TRBV5-4,TRBJ1-5,ASSLQGGQPQH
TRBV28,TRBJ1-5,ASSQVNQPQH
TRBV13,TRBJ2-2,ASSQERERGTGELF
TRBV2,TRBJ1-1,ASSEEQGRNTEAF
TRBV7-3,TRBJ2-6,ASSRGGRANVLT
TRBV27,TRBJ2-3,ASSKQGGTDTQY
TRBV6-5,TRBJ1-2,ASRLGRDTYGYT
TRBV2,TRBJ1-4,ASRRQGSSNEKLF
TRBV19,TRBJ1-1,ASSPRQENTEAF
TRBV19,TRBJ2-4,ASSIQAGLNIQY
TRBV7-2,TRBJ1-4,ASSWRGREKLF
TRBV2,TRBJ1-5,ASSEMDLMDQPQH
TRBV5-5,TRBJ1-3,ASSLSPGTSGNTIY
TRBV5-1,TRBJ2-2,ASSSHPGGTGELF
TRBV27,TRBJ2-1,ASSFGRTSYNEQF
TRBV18,TRBJ1-2,ASGRGANYGYT
TRBV2,TRBJ2-3,ASSEARGALTDTQY
TRBV7-2,TRBJ2-2,ASSLPSTGELF
TRBV5-1,TRBJ2-3,ASSLRGGVGTDTQY
TRBV10-3,TRBJ2-1,AISESTSGRATEQF
TRBV28,TRBJ1-3,ASSSPGQGWNTIY
TRBV6-1,TRBJ2-1,ASSEAAGARYNEQF